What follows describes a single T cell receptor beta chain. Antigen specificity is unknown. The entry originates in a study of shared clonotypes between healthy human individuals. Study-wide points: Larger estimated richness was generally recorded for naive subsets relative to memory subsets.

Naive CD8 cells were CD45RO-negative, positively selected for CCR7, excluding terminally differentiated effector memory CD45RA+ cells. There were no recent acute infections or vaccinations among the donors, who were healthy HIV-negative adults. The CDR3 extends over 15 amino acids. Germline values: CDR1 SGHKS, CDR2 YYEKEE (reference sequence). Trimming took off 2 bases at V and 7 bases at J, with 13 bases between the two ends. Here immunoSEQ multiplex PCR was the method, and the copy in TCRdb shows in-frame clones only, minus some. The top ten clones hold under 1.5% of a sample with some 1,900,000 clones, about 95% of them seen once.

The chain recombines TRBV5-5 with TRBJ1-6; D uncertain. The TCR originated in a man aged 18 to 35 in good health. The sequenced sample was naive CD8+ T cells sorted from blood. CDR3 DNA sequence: TGTGCCAGCAGCTTTTGGGAGGGCGACAATTCACCCCTCCACTTT. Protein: CASSFWEGDNSPLHF.